This T cell receptor beta chain was recorded in a study of CXCR3-negative and CXCR3-positive naive CD8 T cells. UMI-labeled 5' RACE TRB cDNA libraries were prepared from the cells. Reprocessing the 5' RACE reads, TCRdb reports a single entry for every CDR3 protein and omits DNA. The table lists under 150,000 distinct CDR3 sequences, with 0.25% to 0.35% in the top ten. A note on this clonotype: The antigen is undetermined.

Study results and limitations: From TRB CDR3 properties, TCR strength was inferred; surface CD5 did not differ between naive subsets. Fresh PBMCs served for most assays, and CXCR3 expression fell partially after cryopreservation. The TRB CDR3s that CXCR3-positive naive cells carried were more hydrophobic than those of CXCR3-negative naive cells. Within a donor, both naive subsets shared TRBV-TRBJ usage, unlike memory cells. Diversity ran similarly high across both naive subsets but far lower in memory CD8+ cells.

The clonotype was recovered from a human donor in good health. Some clones in this sample may be carry-over from other donors' samples. The sample was naive CXCR3+ CD8+ T cells from blood. Indicated subset: CD45RO-CCR7+CD27+CD95- naive CD8+ T cells expressing CXCR3 (TNR3+).

The CDR3 loop is CSIEGWGNTEAFF. V is TRBV29-1 and J is TRBJ1-1. The CDR3 consists of 13 residues. Germline V CDR1 and CDR2: SQVTM, ANQGSEA.